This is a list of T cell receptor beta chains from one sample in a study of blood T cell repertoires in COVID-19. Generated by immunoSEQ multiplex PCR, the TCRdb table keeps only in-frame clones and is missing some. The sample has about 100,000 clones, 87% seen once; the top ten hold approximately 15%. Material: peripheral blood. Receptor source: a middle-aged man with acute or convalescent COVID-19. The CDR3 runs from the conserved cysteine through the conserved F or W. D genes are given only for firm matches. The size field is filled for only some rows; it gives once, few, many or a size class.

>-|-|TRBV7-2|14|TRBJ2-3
CASSDLRGPDTQYF
TGTGCCAGCAGCGATCTCAGGGGCCCAGATACGCAGTATTTT
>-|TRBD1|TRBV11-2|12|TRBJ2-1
CASSQGQVEQFF
TGTGCCAGCAGCCAGGGACAGGTTGAGCAGTTCTTC
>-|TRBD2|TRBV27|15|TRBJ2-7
CASSFGTSVTYEQYF
TGTGCCAGCAGTTTTGGGACTAGCGTCACCTACGAGCAGTACTTC
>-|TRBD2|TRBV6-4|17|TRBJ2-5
CATPPPLTSGGKETQYF
TGTGCCACCCCGCCACCATTGACTAGCGGGGGAAAAGAGACCCAGTACTTC
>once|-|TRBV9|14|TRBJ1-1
CASSVQGKSTEAFF
TGTGCCAGCAGCGTACAGGGTAAAAGCACTGAAGCTTTCTTT
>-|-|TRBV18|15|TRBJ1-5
CASSPSRGGYQPQHF
TGTGCCAGCTCACCAAGCAGGGGCGGGTATCAGCCCCAGCATTTT
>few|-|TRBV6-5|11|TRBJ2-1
CASSYGYEQFF
TGTGCCAGCAGTTACGGCTATGAGCAGTTCTTC
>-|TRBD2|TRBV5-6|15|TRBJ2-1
CASINWGLAYNEQFF
TGTGCCAGCATAAATTGGGGACTAGCCTACAATGAGCAGTTCTTC
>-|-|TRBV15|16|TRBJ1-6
CATGPRYDGGNSPLHF
TGTGCCACGGGCCCACGCTATGACGGAGGAAATTCACCCCTCCACTTT
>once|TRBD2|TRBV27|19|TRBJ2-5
CASSLSPGLAGSGKGTQYF
TGTGCCAGCAGTTTATCTCCGGGACTAGCGGGTAGTGGTAAAGGGACCCAGTACTTC
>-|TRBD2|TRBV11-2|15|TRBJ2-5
CASSRSGRDRETQYF
TGTGCCAGCAGCCGTAGCGGGAGGGATCGGGAGACCCAGTACTTC